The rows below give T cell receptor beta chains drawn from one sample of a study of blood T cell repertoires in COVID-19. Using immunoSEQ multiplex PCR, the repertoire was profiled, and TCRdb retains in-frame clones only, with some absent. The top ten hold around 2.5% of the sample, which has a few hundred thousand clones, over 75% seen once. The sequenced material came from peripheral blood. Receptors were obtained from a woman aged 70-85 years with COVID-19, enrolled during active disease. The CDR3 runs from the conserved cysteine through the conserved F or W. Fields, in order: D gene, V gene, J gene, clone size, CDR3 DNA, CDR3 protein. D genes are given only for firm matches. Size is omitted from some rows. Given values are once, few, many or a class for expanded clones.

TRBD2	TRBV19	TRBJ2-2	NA	TGTGCCAGTAGCTGGACTAGCTACCCCGGGGAGCTGTTTTTT	CASSWTSYPGELFF
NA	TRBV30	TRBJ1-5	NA	TGTGCCTGGAGCCGGGGGTATAGCAATCAGCCCCAGCATTTT	CAWSRGYSNQPQHF
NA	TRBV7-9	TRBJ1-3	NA	TGTGCCAGCAGCTTAGCGGGGACTGCTAACTCTGGAAACACCATATATTTT	CASSLAGTANSGNTIYF
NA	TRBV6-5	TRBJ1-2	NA	TGTGCCAGCAGTTACTCGGGGGGGCACTATGGCTACACCTTC	CASSYSGGHYGYTF
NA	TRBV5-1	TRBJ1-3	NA	TGCGCCAGCAGTCCGGCAGGGGTTGGAAACACCATATATTTT	CASSPAGVGNTIYF
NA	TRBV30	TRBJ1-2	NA	TGTGCCTGGAGGCGAAACAACTATGGCTACACCTTC	CAWRRNNYGYTF
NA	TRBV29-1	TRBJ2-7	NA	TGCAGCGTTGGACAAAAGGCCTACGAGCAGTACTTC	CSVGQKAYEQYF
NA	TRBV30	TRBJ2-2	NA	TGTGCCTGGAGGGGGGGTACGGGGCGGATTAACACCGGGGAGCTGTTTTTT	CAWRGGTGRINTGELFF
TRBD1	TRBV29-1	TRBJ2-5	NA	TGCAGCGTTGAGGGACAGGGGGGTTACCAAGAGACCCAGTACTTC	CSVEGQGGYQETQYF
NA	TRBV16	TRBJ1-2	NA	TGTGCCAGCAGCCAATTCCAGGGGTTCTATGGCTACACCTTC	CASSQFQGFYGYTF
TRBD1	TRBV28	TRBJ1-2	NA	TGTGCCAGCAGTTCACCCGGGACAGGGAGAGGCTACACCTTC	CASSSPGTGRGYTF
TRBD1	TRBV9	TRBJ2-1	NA	TGTGCCAGCAGCGCGAAGTCCGGGACAGGGGGCAATGAGCAGTTCTTC	CASSAKSGTGGNEQFF
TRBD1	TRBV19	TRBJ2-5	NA	TGTGCCAGTAGTATCGGGACAGACCAAGAGACCCAGTACTTC	CASSIGTDQETQYF
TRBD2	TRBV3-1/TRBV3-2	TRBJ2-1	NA	TGTGCCAGCAGCCAAGATCGTGCTAGCGGGTATTACAATGAGCAGTTCTTC	CASSQDRASGYYNEQFF
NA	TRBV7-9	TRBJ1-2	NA	TGTGCCAGCAGCTTAGAGGGGGGGCCCTTCGCCTTCTCCTTC	CASSLEGGPFAFSF
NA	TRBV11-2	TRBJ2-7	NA	TGTGCCAGCAGCTCCAAACAACTAACCTCCTACGAGCAGTACTTC	CASSSKQLTSYEQYF
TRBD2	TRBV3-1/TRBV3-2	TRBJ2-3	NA	TGTGCCAGCAGCCAAGGGGGAGCGGGGGGACGCACAGATACGCAGTATTTT	CASSQGGAGGRTDTQYF
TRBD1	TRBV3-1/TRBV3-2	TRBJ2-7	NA	TGTGCCAGCAGCCCCTGGGACAGGGCCTACGAGCAGTACTTC	CASSPWDRAYEQYF
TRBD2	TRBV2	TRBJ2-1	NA	TGTGCCAGCAGTGACACTAGCGGGAGGGCCTACAATGAGCAGTTCTTC	CASSDTSGRAYNEQFF
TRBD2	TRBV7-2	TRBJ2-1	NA	TGTGCCAGCAGCTTAGCAGCGGGAGCGTTGTACAATGAGCAGTTCTTC	CASSLAAGALYNEQFF
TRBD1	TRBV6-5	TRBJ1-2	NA	TGTGCCAGCAGTTACTCGTGGGACAGGGGATTAAATGGCTACACCTTC	CASSYSWDRGLNGYTF
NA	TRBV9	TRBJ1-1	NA	TGTGCCAGCAGCGTAGGAGGGCGGGGTCTCACTGAAGCTTTCTTT	CASSVGGRGLTEAFF
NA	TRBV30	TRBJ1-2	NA	TGTGCCTGGATCCCACAGGGAACTCGTCTCGGAGGCTACACCTTC	CAWIPQGTRLGGYTF
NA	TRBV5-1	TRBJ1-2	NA	TGCGCCAGCAGCTTGGACTTAAACCCCTATGGCTACACCTTC	CASSLDLNPYGYTF
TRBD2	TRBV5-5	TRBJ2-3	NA	TGTGCCAGCAGCTTGGCCGGGACTAGCGGGAGGGTAGATACGCAGTATTTT	CASSLAGTSGRVDTQYF
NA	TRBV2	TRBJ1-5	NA	TGTGCCAGCAGTCAGGGTGCTGGCAATCAGCCCCAGCATTTT	CASSQGAGNQPQHF
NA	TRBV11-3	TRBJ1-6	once	TGTGCCAGCCGGAGACAGGCAAATTCACCCCTCCACTTT	CASRRQANSPLHF
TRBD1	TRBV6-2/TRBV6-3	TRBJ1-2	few	TGTGCCAGCAGTCGCACCGGGACAGGCTATGGCTACACCTTC	CASSRTGTGYGYTF
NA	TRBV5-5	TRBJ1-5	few	TGTGCCAGCAGCCCTTTAATACAGGGCGATCAGCCCCAGCATTTT	CASSPLIQGDQPQHF
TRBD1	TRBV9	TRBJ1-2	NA	TGTGCCAGCAGCGTAGCAGGGGGCTATGGCTACACCTTC	CASSVAGGYGYTF
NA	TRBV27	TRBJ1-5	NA	TGTGCCAGCAGTTTGAGGGCCACCGAGCGGAGCAATCAGCCCCAGCATTTT	CASSLRATERSNQPQHF
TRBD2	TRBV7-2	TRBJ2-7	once	TGTGCCAGCAGTGAGGTTCTAGCGGGACGCGAGCAGTACTTC	CASSEVLAGREQYF
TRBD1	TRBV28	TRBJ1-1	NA	TGTGCCAGCAGTCTGACAGGGGTCACTGAAGCTTTCTTT	CASSLTGVTEAFF
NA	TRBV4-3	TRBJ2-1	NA	TGCGCCAGCAGCCCCCTCTACGACAGTTACAATGAGCAGTTCTTC	CASSPLYDSYNEQFF
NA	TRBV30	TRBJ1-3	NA	TGTGCCTACCGCGGGGTCATCTCTGGAAACACCATATATTTT	CAYRGVISGNTIYF
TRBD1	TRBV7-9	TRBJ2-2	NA	TGTGCCAGCAGCTTCTCGGGACAGACCTTCTCGAACACCGGGGAGCTGTTTTTT	CASSFSGQTFSNTGELFF
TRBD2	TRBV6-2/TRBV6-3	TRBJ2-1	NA	TGTGCCAGCAGTTATTACGCTTCTAGCGGGAGATATGAGCAGTTCTTC	CASSYYASSGRYEQFF
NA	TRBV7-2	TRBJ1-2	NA	TGTGCCAGCAGCTTAGAGGGCAGTACGGGGTATGGCTACACCTTC	CASSLEGSTGYGYTF
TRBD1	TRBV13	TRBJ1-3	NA	TGTGCCAGCAGCCTACCCGACGACAGGGACAACACCATATATTTT	CASSLPDDRDNTIYF
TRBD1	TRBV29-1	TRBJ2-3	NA	TGCAGCGTTGAATTGAGAACAGGGGGTGGAGATACGCAGTATTTT	CSVELRTGGGDTQYF
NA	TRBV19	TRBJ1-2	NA	TGTGCCAGTAGTGTGGGACCGGGACTTCCAAATGGCTACACCTTC	CASSVGPGLPNGYTF
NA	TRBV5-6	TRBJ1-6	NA	TGTGCCACCCACCAGCGCCACGCGGCGGGGGCTTCACCCCTCCACTTT	CATHQRHAAGASPLHF
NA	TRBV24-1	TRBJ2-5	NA	TGTGCCACAGGCGGGGCAGTGGAAGAGACCCAGTACTTC	CATGGAVEETQYF
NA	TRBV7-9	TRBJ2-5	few	TGTGCCAGCAGCTTATTTACGGGCCGGGGGACCCAGTACTTC	CASSLFTGRGTQYF
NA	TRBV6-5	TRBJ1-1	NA	TGTGCCAGCAGTTCTGACAGCACTGAAGCTTTCTTT	CASSSDSTEAFF
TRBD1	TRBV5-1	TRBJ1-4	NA	TGCGCCAGCAGCTCCGGGACAGGGGATGAAAAACTGTTTTTT	CASSSGTGDEKLFF
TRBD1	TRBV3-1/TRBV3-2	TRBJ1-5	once	TGTGCCAGCAGCCCCGGGACAGGGAGCAATCAGCCCCAGCATTTT	CASSPGTGSNQPQHF
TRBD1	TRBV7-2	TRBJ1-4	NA	TGTGCCAGCAGCGTTGGACAGGCGGATGAAAAACTGTTTTTT	CASSVGQADEKLFF
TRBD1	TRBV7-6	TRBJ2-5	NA	TGTGCCAGCAGCTTAGAGACCGGGACAGGGTTACAAGAGACCCAGTACTTC	CASSLETGTGLQETQYF
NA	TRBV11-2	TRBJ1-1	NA	TGTGCCAGCAGCTTAGGCAGGGAAGCTTTCTTT	CASSLGREAFF
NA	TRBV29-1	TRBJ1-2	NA	TGCAGCCTTTCGAGGAGGGCGAGGGATGGACTGTGGAACTACACCTTC	CSLSRRARDGLWNYTF
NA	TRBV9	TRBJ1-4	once	TGTGCCAGCAGCGTAGAAACAGACGCAACTAATGAAAAACTGTTTTTT	CASSVETDATNEKLFF
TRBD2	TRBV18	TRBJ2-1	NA	TGTGCCAGCTCATCCGAGCGGGGGGGCTGGAGTGAGCAGTTCTTC	CASSSERGGWSEQFF